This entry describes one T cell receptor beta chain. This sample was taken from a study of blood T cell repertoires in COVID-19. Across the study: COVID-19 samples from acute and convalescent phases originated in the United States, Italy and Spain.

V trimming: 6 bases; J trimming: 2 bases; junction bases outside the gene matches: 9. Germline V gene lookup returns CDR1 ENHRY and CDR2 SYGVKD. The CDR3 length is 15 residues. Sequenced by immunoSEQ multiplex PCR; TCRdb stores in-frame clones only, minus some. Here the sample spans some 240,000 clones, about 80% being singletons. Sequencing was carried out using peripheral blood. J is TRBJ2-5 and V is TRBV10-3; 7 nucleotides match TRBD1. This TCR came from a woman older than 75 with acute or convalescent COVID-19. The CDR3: CAISRDSDLQETQYF. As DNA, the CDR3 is TGTGCCATCAGCCGGGACAGCGACTTACAAGAGACCCAGTACTTC.